Listed here are 27 T cell receptor beta chains from one sample, sequenced in a study of T cells expressing NK-cell markers. TCRdb reanalyzed the 5' RACE reads and collapses them to one entry per CDR3 protein, without DNA. Seen in this sample are 500,000 to 700,000 distinct CDR3 sequences; the ten most common clones hold approximately 3.6%. Sequenced material: blood T cells: a sorted CD56 or NKG2C T cell subset, CD4+ or CD8+ T cells, or bulk PBMC T cells (not recorded which). The receptors shown here come from a man aged 18 to 29 in good health.

CDR3 amino acids: CASSLFRTVDEKLFF. The rearrangement links TRBV5-1 to TRBJ1-4; TCRdb selects TRBD1, and the lack of DNA leaves this call unchecked. In germline, CDR1 is SGHRS, CDR2 YFSETQ. The CDR3 has 15 residues.

V is TRBV29-1 and J is TRBJ1-1; TCRdb outputs TRBD1, but without DNA this stays unchecked. Germline loops: CDR1 SQVTM, CDR2 ANQGSEA. This CDR3 spans 14 amino acids. The CDR3 reads CSALTGGSNTEAFF.

The chain carries TRBV18 and TRBJ2-5. The germline V gene has CDR1 KGHSH and CDR2 LQKENI. This CDR3 spans 14 amino acids. CDR3 protein: CASSPPSVQETQYF. Filled out from reference TRBV18 and TRBJ2-5, the complete variable domain reads NAGVMQNPRHLVRRRGQEARLRCSPMKGHSHVYWYRQLPEEGLKFMVYLQKENIIDESGMPKERFSAEFPKEGPSILRIQQVVRGDSAAYFCASSPPSVQETQYFGPGTRLLVL.

The J gene is TRBJ2-2, the V gene TRBV24-1. CDR3 size: 13 residues. Looked up from germline, CDR1 is KGHDR and CDR2 is SFDVKD. CDR3 loop: CATSDLSAGELFF.

The V call is TRBV21-1, the J call TRBJ2-3; TCRdb designates TRBD2, a call that cannot be tested without DNA. TRBV21-1 is marked as a pseudogene. The CDR3 is 15 amino acids. The CDR3 spells CASSNTAGVPDTQYF.

The V and J genes are TRBV2 and TRBJ2-5; TCRdb calls TRBD1, which cannot be checked without DNA. There are 14 residues in the CDR3. Germline lookup yields CDR1 SNHLY and CDR2 FYNNEI. The CDR3 sequence is CASSWTRIQETQYF. Full variable domain (outside the CDR3, taken from reference TRBV2 and TRBJ2-5): EPEVTQTPSHQVTQMGQEVILRCVPISNHLYFYWYRQILGQKVEFLVSFYNNEISEKSEIFDDQFSVERPDGSNFTLKIRSTKLEDSAMYFCASSWTRIQETQYFGPGTRLLVL.

The V and J genes are TRBV6-1 and TRBJ1-5. Germline V gene data show CDR1 as MNHNS and CDR2 as SASEGT. This CDR3 is built from 13 residues. Here the CDR3 reads CASSENGFQPQHF.

The V call is TRBV27, the J call TRBJ2-2; TCRdb reports TRBD2, a call that lacks DNA to check it against. The length of the CDR3 is 14 residues. Per germline, CDR1 MNHEY and CDR2 SMNVEV (reference sequence). CDR3 amino acids: CASSLGLASGELFF.

CDR3 loop: CASSLVLAGGTGELFF. The chain uses TRBV5-1 and TRBJ2-2; TCRdb's D call of TRBD2 is untestable without DNA. The length of the CDR3 is 16 residues. Germline-derived CDR1 and CDR2 are SGHRS and YFSETQ.

The gene calls are TRBV28 and TRBJ2-7; TCRdb gives TRBD2 as the D gene, but with no DNA this cannot be confirmed. The CDR3 has 17 amino acids. Germline CDR1 and CDR2: MDHEN and SYDVKM. CDR3 in amino acids: CASSSLGAASGNHEQYF.

The genes are TRBV12-3 or TRBV12-4 and TRBJ2-6; as DNA is missing, the TRBD1 call by TCRdb cannot be tested. The CDR3 sequence is 19 residues long. CDR3 loop: CASSPGSGTGITGANVLTF.

V is TRBV10-2 and J is TRBJ2-2; TCRdb lists TRBD1, though no DNA is available to test this call. Germline V gives CDR1 WSHSY, CDR2 SAAADI. The CDR3 has 16 residues. This CDR3 is CASSVRGRSNTGELFF.

J is TRBJ1-4 and V is TRBV4-2. Germline loops: CDR1 LGHNA, CDR2 YNFKEQ. CDR3 length: 18 amino acids. The chain's CDR3 is CASSQEMGATPTNEKLFF.

The rearrangement links TRBV29-1 to TRBJ2-7; TCRdb's assignment of TRBD2 cannot be checked, as there is no DNA. This CDR3 is 13 amino acids long. Germline lookup yields CDR1 SQVTM and CDR2 ANQGSEA. CDR3 loop: CSVRTSGRAEQYF.

The chain carries TRBV20-1 and TRBJ2-3. CDR1 is DFQATT, CDR2 SNEGSKA, per germline (reference sequence). The CDR3 consists of 11 residues. This chain's CDR3 is CSAITADTQYF.

This rearrangement joins TRBV5-1 to TRBJ2-1; TCRdb selects TRBD2, and the lack of DNA leaves this call unchecked. In germline, CDR1 is SGHRS, CDR2 YFSETQ. The length of the CDR3 is 15 residues. CDR3: CASSSDGLAVNEQFF.

CDR3 protein: CSAKILAGGNTGELFF. The chain links TRBV20-1 to TRBJ2-2; without DNA, the TCRdb call of TRBD1 cannot be checked. Germline CDR1 DFQATT, CDR2 SNEGSKA (reference sequence). The CDR3 spans 16 residues.

The chain's CDR3 is CSVELRSGVTEAFF. V and J are TRBV29-1 and TRBJ1-1; absent DNA, TCRdb's TRBD1 call cannot be checked. The CDR3 consists of 14 residues. Germline V CDR1 and CDR2: SQVTM, ANQGSEA.

V is TRBV4-3 and J is TRBJ1-2. The CDR3 is 14 residues long. Germline V lookup: CDR1 LGHNA, CDR2 YSLEER. The CDR3 sequence: CASSQESTSYGYTF.

The chain carries TRBV27 and TRBJ2-1; TCRdb's D gene call, TRBD2, goes unchecked for lack of DNA. This CDR3 region has 14 residues. Germline V lookup: CDR1 MNHEY, CDR2 SMNVEV (reference sequence). This CDR3 is CASSLWREWDEQFF.

V usage is TRBV5-1 and J usage is TRBJ2-2. The CDR3 has 15 amino acids. CDR1 and CDR2 (germline): SGHRS, YFSETQ. CDR3 loop: CASSPTVSPGGELFF.

V and J are TRBV7-8 and TRBJ1-2. The CDR3 length is 14 residues. Germline lookup yields CDR1 SGHVS and CDR2 FQNEAQ. The CDR3 is CASSLTAALYGYTF.

The CDR3 loop is CSASRTAPYEQYF. The chain carries TRBV20-1 and TRBJ2-7. Per the germline V gene, CDR1 is DFQATT and CDR2 is SNEGSKA (reference sequence). The CDR3 loop spans 13 amino acids.

The J gene is TRBJ1-1, the V gene TRBV2. The germline V gene has CDR1 SNHLY and CDR2 FYNNEI. The CDR3 runs to 11 residues. CDR3 sequence reads: CARADTITAFF.

The chain couples TRBV5-5 to TRBJ1-3; TCRdb returns TRBD1, unconfirmable since there is no DNA. The CDR3 is 14 residues long. Per germline, CDR1 SGHKS and CDR2 YYEKEE (reference sequence). The CDR3 loop reads CASSVQGPGNTIYF.

The rearrangement uses TRBV5-1 and TRBJ1-5; as DNA is missing, the TRBD1 call by TCRdb cannot be tested. Germline V CDR1 and CDR2: SGHRS, YFSETQ. The CDR3 is 16 residues long. CDR3 amino acids: CASSLSPMGGNQPQHF.

The CDR3 protein is CASSDPGRTDTQYF. The chain joins TRBV4-2 to TRBJ2-3; TCRdb indicates TRBD1, and absent DNA this call remains unverified. CDR3 size: 14 residues. CDR1 and CDR2 (germline): LGHNA, YNFKEQ.